This TCR beta chain emerged from a study of T-cell memory formation after mild COVID-19. The study's findings and limits: Nothing showed for sure that second-wave clones peaking on day 37 were SARS-CoV-2 specific. Pre-infection memory held some responding clones, suggesting pre-existing cross-reactive T cells responded. Clones that contracted from day 15 to 85 had balanced CD4/CD8; later expanders were CD4+ biased. CM and EM subsets held most contracting CD4+ clones; EMRA held CD8+ ones.

With respect to this clonotype: Its antigen is currently unknown.

A single record per CDR3 protein comes from TCRdb applying MiXCR to the 5' RACE reads. The table includes 250,000 to 300,000 distinct CDR3 sequences, about 17% detected once. Material: PBMCs or a T cell subset sorted from them (not recorded which). This sequence was found in a man younger than 30 who had mild COVID-19 (a few samples of this study predate the infection). Cell type and time point are not known.

CDR3 sequence (DNA): TGTGCCACCAGCAGAGGAGGGGGCAATCAGCCCCAGCATTTT. Encoded protein: CATSRGGGNQPQHF. V usage is TRBV15 and J usage is TRBJ1-5, with a tentative D call TRBD1 (5 bases). The V end was cut by 1 base, the J end by 2 bases, with 6 bases between. The CDR3 contains 14 residues. Germline V gene data show CDR1 as LNHNV and CDR2 as YYDKDF (reference sequence).